Each of the 8 T cell receptor beta chains below was sequenced from the same sample in a study of cytomegalovirus exposure and HLA in healthy donors. A multiplex PCR was run with 60 Vbeta primers and 13 Jbeta primers. Clones were sequenced by immunoSEQ multiplex PCR, and TCRdb holds only the in-frame ones, with some missing. The sample includes under 100,000 clones, around 86% of them seen just once. Sequencing input: PBMCs. The receptor set was obtained from a woman aged 70-85 years in good health and CMV-seropositive.

The gene calls are TRBV6-5 and TRBJ1-1; D unclear. Germline loops: CDR1 MNHEY, CDR2 SVGAGI. The CDR3 spans 15 residues. Trimming left V 6 bases short and J 3 bases short, with 17 bases between. CDR3 sequence reads: CASRAREGWHTEAFF. For the CDR3, the DNA is TGTGCCAGCAGGGCCCGGGAGGGATGGCACACTGAAGCTTTCTTT.

The chain links TRBV9 to TRBJ1-2, with 7 bases aligning to TRBD1. Germline lookup yields CDR1 SGDLS and CDR2 YYNGEE. This CDR3 has 14 amino acids. V was clipped by 4 bases and J by 8 bases; unmatched bases: 11. Written as DNA, the CDR3 is TGTGCCAGCAGCCCACAGGGGACGGGGGAAGGCTACACCTTC. It translates to CASSPQGTGEGYTF.

The rearrangement uses TRBV5-4 and TRBJ1-3, with no clear D. V gave up 4 bases and J gave up 4 bases, with 9 bases separating them. Per germline, CDR1 SGHNT and CDR2 YYREEE (reference sequence). The CDR3 totals 13 residues. Here the CDR3 reads CASSPRLGNTIYF. The DNA of the CDR3 is TGTGCCAGCAGCCCGAGGCTGGGAAACACCATATATTTT.

The chain carries TRBV28 and TRBJ1-2; 8 bases are a match to TRBD1. The CDR3 is 14 amino acids. Germline CDR1 MDHEN, CDR2 SYDVKM. With 6 bases clipped from V and 4 bases from J, the junction kept 7 bases outside the gene matches. CDR3 nucleotides: TGTGCCAGCAGCGTCGGACAGGGAGTCTATGGCTACACCTTC. Amino acids: CASSVGQGVYGYTF.

In its sample, this clone was seen a few times. V is TRBV6-6 and J is TRBJ2-7; D unclear. The V end was cut by 6 bases, the J end by 2 bases, with 5 bases between. Germline V gene sequence: CDR1 MNHNY, CDR2 SVGAGI (reference sequence). There are 11 residues in the CDR3. The CDR3 spells CASRQTYEQYF. The CDR3 nucleotides read TGTGCCAGCAGACAAACCTACGAGCAGTACTTC.

This clone was observed a handful of times. The V call is TRBV6-5, the J call TRBJ2-7; D perhaps matches TRBD1 (5 bases). This CDR3 contains 15 residues. Trimming shortened V by 0 bases and J by 1 base, and 10 bases separated the two germline ends. The germline gives CDR1 MNHEY, CDR2 SVGAGI. The DNA of the CDR3 is TGTGCCAGCAGTTACTCGGCCGACAGATCCTACGAGCAGTACTTC. Protein: CASSYSADRSYEQYF.

This clone appeared a few times. V is TRBV10-2 and J is TRBJ2-7, with TRBD1 matching over 10 bases. Germline-derived CDR1 and CDR2 are WSHSY and SAAADI. The junction had 10 bases not matched to a gene; V was cut back by 0 bases and J by 5 bases. CDR3 length: 17 amino acids. This CDR3 reads CASSESLGTGVPHEQYF. In nucleotides, the CDR3 is TGCGCCAGCAGTGAGTCTTTGGGGACAGGGGTCCCCCACGAGCAGTACTTC.

A few counts support this clone. This rearrangement joins TRBV10-1 to TRBJ2-7; D may be TRBD2 (5 bases). CDR1 is WNHNN, CDR2 SYGVQD, per germline (reference sequence). V gave up 1 base and J gave up 9 bases, with 16 bases separating them. There are 14 residues in the CDR3. The CDR3 bases are TGCGCCAGCAGTGAGTGGACTGTTGACGGTGGGCAGTACTTC. Its protein product is CASSEWTVDGGQYF.